This passage covers 3 T cell receptor beta chains from one sample sequenced in a study of CD8 T cells in Susac syndrome. An amount of RNA that ranged from roughly 0.45 to 1 ug was reverse transcribed with random hexamers. TCRdb independently ran MiXCR on the immunoSEQ multiplex PCR reads; one entry per CDR3 protein. This sample has roughly 220,000 distinct CDR3 sequences; over 90% occur once, and the top ten carry about 0.14%. The sequenced material came from CD4+ T cells from PBMCs. The receptors derive from a human donor with Susac syndrome.

The genes are TRBV20-1 and TRBJ2-7, with TRBD1 identical over 9 bases. Trimming at V came to 3 bases and at J to 2 bases, leaving 5 bases not matched to a gene. The CDR3 extends over 14 amino acids. Germline V gene sequence: CDR1 DFQATT, CDR2 SNEGSKA (reference sequence). CDR3 residues: CSASRTGAAYEQYF. The CDR3 DNA sequence: TGCAGTGCTAGTAGGACAGGGGCAGCCTACGAGCAGTACTTC.

The gene calls are TRBV9 and TRBJ1-1; 9 bases align to TRBD1. J was trimmed by 11 bases and V by 2 bases; bases with no gene match: 7. This CDR3 is 13 amino acids long. CDR1 is SGDLS and CDR2 is YYNGEE in the germline V gene. Here the CDR3 reads CASSVVGQGRAFF. The CDR3 nucleotides read TGTGCCAGCAGCGTTGTCGGACAGGGGCGGGCTTTCTTT. The variable domain in full, with the rest retrieved from reference TRBV9 and TRBJ1-1, is DSGVTQTPKHLITATGQRVTLRCSPRSGDLSVYWYQQSLDQGLQFLIQYYNGEERAKGNILERFSAQQFPDLHSELNLSSLELGDSALYFCASSVVGQGRAFFGQGTRLTVV.

This chain uses TRBV30 with TRBJ1-4; 8 bases map to TRBD1. CDR3 size: 14 residues. From germline, CDR1 is GTSNPN and CDR2 SVGIG (reference sequence). J gave up 5 bases and V 5 bases, and 7 bases lay outside the gene matches. DNA of the CDR3: TGTGCCTGGGGACAGGGAGAGCTAAATGAAAAACTGTTTTTT. This codes for CAWGQGELNEKLFF.